A single sample gave rise to the 11 T cell receptor beta chains below, sequenced in a study of shared clonotypes between healthy human individuals. Libraries were prepared by immunoSEQ multiplex PCR; TCRdb keeps only in-frame clonotypes and omits some of them. Of over 1.5 million clones in the sample, approximately 98% were seen once. Source material: naive CD4+ T cells sorted from blood. Indicated subset: CD45RA+ positively selected. These receptor sequences come from a man younger than 40 in good health.

CDR3 in DNA: TGCGCCAGCAGACTAGCGGGAGGGAACACCGGGGAGCTGTTTTTT. Its protein product is CASRLAGGNTGELFF. The genes are TRBV10-2 and TRBJ2-2; 12 nucleotides match TRBD2. The length of the CDR3 is 15 residues. Germline V lookup: CDR1 WSHSY, CDR2 SAAADI. V lost 6 bases, J lost 1 base, and 0 bases stayed unmatched.

The chain has TRBV6-1 and TRBJ1-2; D unclear. Germline V gene sequence: CDR1 MNHNS, CDR2 SASEGT. This CDR3 region has 15 residues. Between the trimmed V and J ends, which lost 0 bases and 0 bases, there was a span of 8 bases. The DNA for the CDR3 is TGTGCCAGCAGTGAAGCAGTCAAAACTAACTATGGCTACACCTTC. Translating it yields CASSEAVKTNYGYTF.

As regards this clone: The same CDR3 arises from other DNA sequences in this sample as well. The V gene is TRBV5-1, the J gene TRBJ2-7; TRBD2 aligns across 7 bases. V shed 1 base and J 0 bases; nucleotides not matched to a gene: 4. CDR3 size: 15 residues. Per the germline V gene, CDR1 is SGHRS and CDR2 is YFSETQ. The DNA for the CDR3 is TGCGCCAGCAGCTTGAGTAGCGGGCTCTCCTACGAGCAGTACTTC. It specifies CASSLSSGLSYEQYF.

The chain recombines TRBV7-2 with TRBJ2-4; tentatively, D is TRBD1 (5 bases). The germline V gene encodes CDR1 SGHTA and CDR2 FQGNSA. Trimming took off 3 bases at V and 0 bases at J, with 12 bases between the two ends. CDR3 length: 16 amino acids. The CDR3 protein is CASSFRQSLAKNIQYF. In DNA, the CDR3 is TGTGCCAGCAGCTTCCGACAGAGTCTAGCCAAAAACATTCAGTACTTC.

The V and J genes are TRBV7-7 and TRBJ2-7; 9 bases are a match to TRBD2. CDR1 is SSHAT, CDR2 FNYEAQ, per germline (reference sequence). This CDR3 contains 13 residues. The CDR3 bases are TGTGCTAGCTCCCCGCTAACTAGCGGGCACCAGTACTTC. It translates to CASSPLTSGHQYF.

This clone was observed a single time. The CDR3 is CASSPLFSRTYEQYF. In DNA form, the CDR3 reads TGTGCCAGCTCACCACTCTTCTCGCGGACCTACGAGCAGTACTTC. The chain recombines TRBV18 with TRBJ2-7; no definite D call. Trimming removed 1 base at V and 2 bases at J, with 12 bases between. The CDR3 length is 15 residues. Germline CDR1 reads KGHSH; CDR2 reads LQKENI.

This chain connects TRBV7-2 to TRBJ2-1; 8 bases align to TRBD2. Germline CDR1 SGHTA, CDR2 FQGNSA. Germline trimming cut 2 bases from V and 5 bases from J; bases unmatched to any gene: 14. There are 18 residues in the CDR3. The DNA for the CDR3 is TGTGCCAGCAGCTTACCCCCTTCTGCGGGAGGTATCAACAATGAGCAGTTCTTC. Protein product: CASSLPPSAGGINNEQFF.

The chain's CDR3 is CASSRGVVPGNTIYF. DNA for the CDR3: TGTGCCAGCTCCCGGGGGGTTGTTCCGGGAAACACCATATATTTT. This chain links TRBV5-4 with TRBJ1-3; maybe TRBD1 (5 bases). CDR1 and CDR2 (germline): SGHNT, YYREEE (reference sequence). The CDR3 is 15 residues long. The V end lost 7 bases, the J end lost 4 bases, and 18 bases lay between the germline ends.

The rearrangement joins TRBV6-6 to TRBJ2-6; D might be TRBD1 (6 bases). The CDR3 sequence is 16 residues long. Trimming removed 9 bases at V and 0 bases at J, with 15 bases between. CDR1 and CDR2 (germline): MNHNY, SVGAGI (reference sequence). For the CDR3, the DNA is TGTGCCAGTTGGCAGGGGATATTCTCTGGGGCCAACGTCCTGACTTTC. Translation gives CASWQGIFSGANVLTF.

The rearrangement joins TRBV2 to TRBJ2-5; D is possibly TRBD1 (6 bases). The CDR3 contains 12 residues. Germline loops: CDR1 SNHLY, CDR2 FYNNEI. V was shortened by 7 bases and J by 4 bases, with 10 bases between the two germline ends. CDR3 loop: CASTGVGETQYF. In nucleotides, the CDR3 is TGTGCCAGCACAGGGGTAGGAGAGACCCAGTACTTC.

The V and J genes are TRBV18 and TRBJ2-7; unclear D gene. V dropped 0 bases and J dropped 3 bases, with 15 bases sitting between them. This CDR3 spans 16 amino acids. The germline V gene encodes CDR1 KGHSH and CDR2 LQKENI. The CDR3 DNA follows: TGTGCCAGCTCACCACCGGGTCGGAGAACTTACTACGAGCAGTACTTC. It yields the protein CASSPPGRRTYYEQYF.